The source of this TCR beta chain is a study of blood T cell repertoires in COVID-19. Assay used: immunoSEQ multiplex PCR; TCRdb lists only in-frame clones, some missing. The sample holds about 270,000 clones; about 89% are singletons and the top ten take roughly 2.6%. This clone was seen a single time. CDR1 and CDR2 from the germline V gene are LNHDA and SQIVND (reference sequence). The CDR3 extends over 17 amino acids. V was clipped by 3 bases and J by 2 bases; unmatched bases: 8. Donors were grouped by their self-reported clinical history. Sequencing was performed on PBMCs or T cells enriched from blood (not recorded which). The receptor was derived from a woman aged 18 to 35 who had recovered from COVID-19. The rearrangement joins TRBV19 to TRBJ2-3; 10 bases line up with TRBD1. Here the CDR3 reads CASSMDRGAPNTDTQYF. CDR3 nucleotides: TGTGCCAGTAGTATGGACAGGGGGGCTCCCAACACAGATACGCAGTATTTT.